This T cell receptor (beta chain) came from a study of beta chain features in type 1 diabetes. Study-wide results and limits: The similarity of naive, central memory and Treg TCRB repertoires appeared greater among patients than among healthy donors. Possibly, sequencing cDNA over-represented cells that had high TCR expression levels. Moderate yet significant TCRB CDR3 shortening was seen in Type 1 diabetes patients in all four CD4+ subsets.

This clone was counted between two and nine times. Its antigen is as yet unknown. The whole isolated RNA underwent reverse transcription, so sequencing captured expressed TCRB transcripts. The method was immunoSEQ multiplex PCR; TCRdb's version includes in-frame clones alone and lacks a portion of them. This table holds some 660,000 clones, around 15% found once. Purity of each sorted population was above 95%. The CDR3 contains 11 residues. Germline CDR1 reads MGHDK; CDR2 reads SYGVNS. The V end was cut by 5 bases, the J end by 4 bases, with 5 bases between. The sequenced sample was naive CD4+ T cells from blood. The TCR was taken from a man between 18 and 35 years old with type 1 diabetes. The rearrangement joins TRBV25-1 to TRBJ1-2, with D uncertain. The chain's CDR3 is CASSSSYGYTF. CDR3 sequence (DNA): TGTGCCAGCAGTTCCAGCTATGGCTACACCTTC.